This T cell receptor beta chain was profiled in a study of human T cells and chemical hapten exposure. Indicated time point: patch test 1, 2 weeks after DPC sensitization. As for treatment: therapeutic diphenylcyclopropenone sensitization with weekly scalp DPC. Blood draws came first, before each patch test. Losses at the gene ends were 4 bases for V and 0 bases for J; bases not matched to a gene: 22. This CDR3 is built from 21 residues. From germline, CDR1 is MDHEN and CDR2 SYDVKM. TCRdb redid the calling of the RACE reads with MiXCR, one entry per CDR3 protein. The sample yields about 69,000 distinct CDR3 sequences, about 31% seen once. A few counts support this clonotype.

The TCR was taken from a man between 35 and 55 years old with alopecia areata. Some clones in this sample may be carry-over from other donors' samples. This specimen consisted of whole blood, obtained in connection with sensitization to the hapten diphenylcyclopropenone (DPC). The genes are TRBV28 and TRBJ2-3; 7 nucleotides align to TRBD2. CDR3 region: CASSSPDRRITSELSTDTQYF. The CDR3 DNA follows: TGTGCCAGCAGTTCGCCCGACCGGCGAATCACTAGCGAACTAAGCACAGATACGCAGTATTTT.